One T cell receptor (beta chain) is described in this entry. Its antigen is not known. The V and J ends lost 5 bases and 1 base respectively, with 8 bases between them. The germline V gene has CDR1 LNHDA and CDR2 SQIVND (reference sequence). This CDR3 is 13 amino acids long. The record originates from a study of cytomegalovirus exposure and HLA in healthy donors. Study-wide results and limits: A list of approximately 150 TCR beta chains associated with cytomegalovirus was given. A link between a missense DCLRE1C variant and TCR beta V- and J-gene trimming emerged from a later analysis.

Researchers ran the PCR with 60 Vbeta and 13 Jbeta primers. Using immunoSEQ multiplex PCR, the repertoire was profiled, and TCRdb retains in-frame clones only, with some absent. This sample has around 120,000 clones, with around three quarters found just once. This receptor was obtained from a woman aged 45-60 years in good health and CMV-seronegative. Sequenced: PBMCs. The rearrangement joins TRBV19 to TRBJ2-5; D ambiguous. CDR3 bases: TGTGCCAGTAGTCCTAACTTCCAAGAGACCCAGTACTTC. Protein product: CASSPNFQETQYF.